The 4 T cell receptor beta chains given below trace back to one sample, sequenced in a study of blood T cells in healthy people across ages. The second PCR ran about 6 to 11 cycles with a sample-barcoded 5' primer and J-beta primers. TCRdb independently ran MiXCR on the 5' RACE reads; one entry per CDR3 protein. The sample includes approximately 800,000 distinct CDR3 sequences, roughly 25% of them seen just once. These same records also appear under a second study, on T cells of mothers and their children.

The sequencing sample was made of blood. Receptors originate from a boy aged 5-17 years in good health.

This clonotype has just a few counts. The chain is built from TRBV20-1 and TRBJ2-5; tentatively, D is TRBD1 (6 bases). This CDR3 comprises 15 residues. V lost 0 bases to trimming and J lost 4 bases, with 15 bases between them. The germline V gene encodes CDR1 DFQATT and CDR2 SNEGSKA (reference sequence). CDR3 coding DNA: TGCAGTGCTAGAGATAAGCCCACAGGGCGAGAGACCCAGTACTTC. The encoded protein is CSARDKPTGRETQYF.

J is TRBJ2-1 and V is TRBV11-2; 7 nucleotides agree with TRBD2. Germline CDR1 is SGHAT and CDR2 is FQNNGV. CDR3 length equals 14 residues. Trimming took 4 bases from V and 4 from J; bases not matched to a gene: 4. CDR3 in DNA: TGTGCCAGCAGCTCTACTAGCGAGTACAATGAGCAGTTCTTC. Protein product: CASSSTSEYNEQFF.

This clonotype was detected a few times. V usage is TRBV6-1 and J usage is TRBJ1-6; D may be TRBD1 (5 bases). The CDR3 loop spans 15 amino acids. Germline V gene data show CDR1 as MNHNS and CDR2 as SASEGT. With 6 bases removed from V and 7 bases from J, the gap between germline ends came to 16 bases. CDR3 nucleotides: TGTGCCAGCAGCCCGGGACCCACGCGGAATTCACCCCTCCACTTT. This gives the protein CASSPGPTRNSPLHF.

This chain joins TRBV28 and TRBJ1-1, with D possibly being TRBD1 (5 bases). The CDR3 runs to 14 residues. CDR1 MDHEN and CDR2 SYDVKM come from the germline V gene. V gave up 8 bases and J gave up 0 bases, with 13 bases separating them. The chain's CDR3 is CASGDGRMNTEAFF. As DNA, the CDR3 is TGTGCCAGCGGGGACGGCCGAATGAACACTGAAGCTTTCTTT.